This T cell receptor beta chain was sequenced in a study of PD-1 blockade in classical Hodgkin lymphoma. Study findings and constraints: Any patient who commenced nivolumab under 1 year after ASCT was excluded. Reports indicated that newly diagnosed patients had lower baseline TCR diversity than healthy donors did. Complete responders' baseline diversity resembled that of newly diagnosed patients.

With no exception, relapse followed autologous stem cell transplantation in all patients, and brentuximab vedotin exposure varied. Remarks on this clone: Its specificity is unknown.

The CDR3 totals 14 residues. Trimming left V 1 base short and J 3 bases short, with 11 bases between. From germline, CDR1 is SGHDT and CDR2 YYEEEE. The repertoire was sequenced with immunoSEQ multiplex PCR; TCRdb's copy has only in-frame clones and lacks some. This table has about 23,000 clones, approximately 78% appearing once. The receptor was derived from a human donor with classical Hodgkin lymphoma. The chain joins TRBV5-6 to TRBJ2-7, with D possibly TRBD1 on 6 matching bases. The sequencing used peripheral blood mononuclear cells (PBMCs), collected before the second cycle of nivolumab. For the CDR3, the DNA is TGTGCCAGCAGCTTGTTGGCAGGGGACTACGAGCAGTACTTC. Protein: CASSLLAGDYEQYF.